The present entry profiles one T cell receptor beta chain with its context. Which antigen it targets is not known. Base qualities are missing; no much larger clone stands one base away. The hyperthyroidism patients were between 18 and 65 years old and newly diagnosed, with a disease duration of less than 2 months. Exclusion was applied to patients with uncontrolled infections, other autoimmune diseases, pregnancy or lactation. Diagnoses relied on clinical symptoms, serum thyroxine and TRAb, thyroid ultrasound and orbital computed tomography. Blood from progressor patients was collected at the time of first diagnosis with hyperthyroidism, before any ophthalmopathy symptoms had appeared. PBMCs were separated from around 9.1 ml of fresh peripheral blood using Ficoll-Paque density gradient centrifugation. Progressor patients were first diagnosed with Graves' hyperthyroidism and then developed ophthalmopathy during follow-up. Total RNA was extracted using Trizol reagent, and RNA quality was assessed on an Agilent 2100 Bioanalyzer.

At the junction V is shortened by 6 bases and J by 1 base, with 16 bases in between. The CDR3 runs 16 amino acids, cysteine and phenylalanine included. Left in the record is the CDR3 DNA by itself, 48 bases read in frame from the first base. The CDR1 and CDR2 encoded by the germline V gene (reference sequence) are LNHDA and SQIVND. This entry comes from a study of T cells in Graves' hyperthyroidism and ophthalmopathy (dated by TCRdb to about 2019). At the level of the whole study: Peripheral blood was sampled at the time of initial diagnosis, prior to any treatment. TCR V-J signatures able to tell the groups apart were searched for in a discovery cohort of 100 or so patients, of whom 40 to 45 had Graves' ophthalmopathy and roughly 57 had stable Graves' hyperthyroidism. Whether ophthalmopathy could be predicted prospectively was tested in an independent validation cohort made up of 18 hyperthyroidism patients plus 17 patients who later progressed to ophthalmopathy. The 75 to 100 discovery patients were randomly split 7:3 into training and test sets. In several Graves' hyperthyroidism patients, the study also compared T-cell repertoires from thyroid tissue with T-cell repertoires from blood. After blood sampling, hyperthyroidism patients were treated with methimazole at a starting dose of 30 mg daily, and ophthalmopathy patients were treated with high-dose intravenous methylprednisolone. TCR Vbeta CDR3 sequencing of 135 peripheral blood samples (over 40 ophthalmopathy, 75 hyperthyroidism and roughly 17 progressor patients) is reported in the paper. Study-wide conclusions, independent of this receptor: Sample size was not statistically predetermined, and blinding of investigators to group allocation was not performed. Most expanded thyroid clonotypes (frequency above 0.001) were also found in blood, which suggests that blood repertoires may mirror thyroid immune responses. A 13 V-J signature model separated ophthalmopathy from stable hyperthyroidism, with approximately 86% sensitivity and roughly 82% specificity in cross-validation and 80%/75% in testing. In validation, the model predicted progression to ophthalmopathy with approximately 71% sensitivity and 72% to 85% specificity, a median of 6.5 months before onset.

TCR beta CDR3 regions were amplified from RNA transcripts. The TCR CDR3 was subjected to a first round of RT-PCR using the HTBI primer set and the Qiagen OneStep RT-PCR kit. Libraries were constructed in a second round of multiplex PCR, after which size selection and purification were carried out. Sequencing of the libraries was done on an Illumina HiSeq2000 using paired-end 100 bp reads. For the original study's pipeline: Raw data were processed with SOAPnuke, discarding reads with adapters, uncalled bases, mean Phred below 15, or no exact constant-primer or identifier match. High-quality paired reads were merged with COPE v1.2.5, and unique nucleotide sequences were defined as clonotypes. Clonotypes were aligned to IMGT TRBV, TRBD and TRBJ reference segments using MiTCR v1.1. Only V-J combinations with frequency above 0.0001, covering approximately 99% of repertoires, were analysed. The TCS score was defined as F50 (clonal expansion) divided by E x V (chaos), with BLOSUM62-based TCRdist calculated between CDR3 peptides within each V-J. Welch's t-statistics and random forest reduced 500 to 550 V-J features to roughly 13, which were used in a naive Bayes classifier (R e1071). Through fastp at Q25 and MiXCR, TCRdb rebuilt clones from the public reads, retaining in-frame beta chains. Here each entry gathers all rows of one CDR3 protein and keeps the most common genes and DNA. TCRdb's processing, not the authors' own work, is the source of the V and J calls. Across this sample there are around 700,000 distinct CDR3 sequences, with approximately 19% seen only once. The top ten clones comprise over 15% of the sample.

Here the chain combines TRBV19 and TRBJ1-5; D gene: possibly TRBD1, on 5 matching bases. What was sequenced was blood. The origin of this receptor is a woman between 50 and 59 years old with Graves' hyperthyroidism that later progressed to Graves' ophthalmopathy. The DNA sequence reads TGTGCCAGTAGACGAATGGGGGGGGAGAGCAATCAGCCCCAGCATTTT. Its amino acids are CASRRMGGESNQPQHF.